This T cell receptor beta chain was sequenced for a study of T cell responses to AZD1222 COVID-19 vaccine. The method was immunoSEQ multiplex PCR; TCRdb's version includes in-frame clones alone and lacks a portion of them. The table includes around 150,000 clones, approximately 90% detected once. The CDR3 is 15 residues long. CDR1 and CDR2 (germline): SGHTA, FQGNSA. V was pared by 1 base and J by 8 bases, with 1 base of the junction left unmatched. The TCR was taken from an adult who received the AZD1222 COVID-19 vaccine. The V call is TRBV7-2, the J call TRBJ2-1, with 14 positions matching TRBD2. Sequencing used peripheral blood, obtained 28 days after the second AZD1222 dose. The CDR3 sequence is CASSLGGLAGDEQFF. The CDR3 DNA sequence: TGTGCCAGCAGCTTAGGGGGACTAGCGGGAGATGAGCAGTTCTTC.